These 31 T cell receptor beta chains share one sample of origin, sequenced in a study of CD4 T cells in relation to SARS-CoV-2 and coronaviruses. Clones were sequenced by immunoSEQ multiplex PCR, and TCRdb holds only the in-frame ones, with some missing. Of about 36,000 clones detected, around 80% appear once; the ten largest clones hold roughly 2.8%. These receptors have no identified antigens. Sequencing was done on a sample of memory CD4+ T cells from PBMCs, cultured in vitro. The source is an adult with COVID-19.

V is TRBV10-2 and J is TRBJ1-2; TRBD1 agrees at 8 bases. The V segment lost 2 bases and the J segment 0 bases; nucleotides outside the gene matches: 8. The CDR3 has 17 amino acids. The germline V gene has CDR1 WSHSY and CDR2 SAAADI. The CDR3 DNA is TGCGCCAGCAGTGAGGCGACAGGGGACCTTTCTAACTATGGCTACACCTTC. Encoded protein: CASSEATGDLSNYGYTF.

This clone was detected only once. The chain combines TRBV2 with TRBJ2-1, with a weak D call TRBD2 (6 bases). The germline V and J ends were trimmed by 2 bases and 4 bases, with 12 bases remaining between them. There are 15 residues in the CDR3. Germline CDR1 reads SNHLY; CDR2 reads FYNNEI. CDR3 sequence: CASSELGLGYNEQFF. CDR3 nucleotide sequence: TGTGCCAGCAGTGAACTGGGACTCGGGTACAATGAGCAGTTCTTC.

The chain uses TRBV6-5 and TRBJ2-1; D is unresolved. CDR3 length: 16 amino acids. CDR1 and CDR2 (germline): MNHEY, SVGAGI. V lost 0 bases and J 0 bases, leaving 9 bases between the germline ends. DNA of the CDR3: TGTGCCAGCAGTTACTCCTCGCGGAGCTCCTACAATGAGCAGTTCTTC. Translated: CASSYSSRSSYNEQFF.

The genes are TRBV19 and TRBJ1-2; D call uncertain. The germline V and J ends were trimmed by 6 bases and 5 bases, with 10 bases remaining between them. The CDR3 has 12 residues. Germline assignment: CDR1 LNHDA and CDR2 SQIVND (reference sequence). The CDR3 DNA is TGTGCCAGTAGCCGAGACGAATATGGCTACACCTTC. Translating it yields CASSRDEYGYTF.

This clone was observed a few times. Here the CDR3 reads CASSRDRGYSSGANVLTF. In nucleotides, the CDR3 is TGTGCCAGTAGTAGAGACAGGGGCTACAGCTCTGGGGCCAACGTCCTGACTTTC. This chain uses TRBV19 with TRBJ2-6; 8 nucleotides match TRBD1. CDR1 is LNHDA and CDR2 is SQIVND in the germline V gene (reference sequence). CDR3 length: 18 amino acids. With 4 bases clipped from V and 0 bases from J, the junction kept 8 bases outside the gene matches. Full variable domain (remainder filled in from reference TRBV19 and TRBJ2-6): DGGITQSPKYLFRKEGQNVTLSCEQNLNHDAMYWYRQDPGQGLRLIYYSQIVNDFQKGDIAEGYSVSREKKESFPLTVTSAQKNPTAFYLCASSRDRGYSSGANVLTFGAGSRLTVL.

The chain carries TRBV7-3 and TRBJ2-2, with TRBD2 matching over 12 bases. In germline, CDR1 is SGHTA, CDR2 FQGTGA. This CDR3 region has 16 residues. V was pared by 5 bases and J by 4 bases, with 5 bases of the junction left unmatched. The DNA for the CDR3 is TGTGCCAGCAGCCAAAGGACTAGCGGGACCACCGGGGAGCTGTTTTTT. Translation: CASSQRTSGTTGELFF.

Only one count was recorded for this clone. This rearrangement joins TRBV9 to TRBJ2-5; 7 positions match TRBD1. Trimming cost V 4 bases and J 2 bases; bases outside gene matches: 8. The CDR3 runs 15 residues. CDR1 SGDLS and CDR2 YYNGEE come from the germline V gene. CDR3 bases: TGTGCCAGCAGCCGTGAACAGGGGTGGCAAGAGACCCAGTACTTC. As protein: CASSREQGWQETQYF.

The chain uses TRBV19 and TRBJ2-1, with 9 bases aligning to TRBD2. This CDR3 is 15 amino acids long. V lost 5 bases and J lost 3; bases outside the gene matches: 5. CDR1 is LNHDA, CDR2 SQIVND, per germline (reference sequence). The CDR3 here is CASSFLAGNYNEQFF. CDR3 nucleotide sequence: TGTGCCAGTAGTTTCCTAGCGGGAAACTACAATGAGCAGTTCTTC. Full variable domain (outside the CDR3, taken from reference TRBV19 and TRBJ2-1): DGGITQSPKYLFRKEGQNVTLSCEQNLNHDAMYWYRQDPGQGLRLIYYSQIVNDFQKGDIAEGYSVSREKKESFPLTVTSAQKNPTAFYLCASSFLAGNYNEQFFGPGTRLTVL.

This chain uses TRBV24-1 with TRBJ1-2; 10 bases agree with TRBD1. The germline gives CDR1 KGHDR, CDR2 SFDVKD. The CDR3 length is 12 residues. The junction had 3 bases not matched to a gene; V was cut back by 9 bases and J by 6 bases. CDR3 sequence: CATLGTGDGYTF. As DNA, the CDR3 is TGTGCCACCCTTGGGACAGGGGATGGCTACACCTTC.

This clone was seen once. The genes are TRBV10-2 and TRBJ2-7; maybe TRBD2 (5 bases). Per the germline V gene, CDR1 is WSHSY and CDR2 is SAAADI. Deletions cut 4 bases from V and 5 bases from J, with 6 bases between. The CDR3 contains 11 residues. The CDR3 protein is CASSGGHEQYF. The CDR3 DNA sequence: TGCGCCAGCAGTGGCGGGCACGAGCAGTACTTC.

The chain couples TRBV7-9 to TRBJ2-5; the match to TRBD2 covers 9 bases. There are 20 residues in the CDR3. The V gene's germline CDR1 is SEHNR and CDR2 FQNEAQ (reference sequence). The J segment lost 5 bases and the V segment lost 5 bases, leaving 24 bases of the junction unmatched. The CDR3 DNA sequence: TGTGCCAGCAGCACCCCGACTTTTATTAGCGGGAGTAGGGTCCGGGAGACCCAGTACTTC. This sequence encodes CASSTPTFISGSRVRETQYF.

On this clone itself: At one of its ends the junction is not consistent with the germline gene, which may arise from a read error. The V call is TRBV2, the J call TRBJ2-1; D gene uncertain. CDR3 size: 13 residues. In germline, CDR1 is SNHLY, CDR2 FYNNEI. The CDR3 spells CASSDGFGTHSVF. For the CDR3, the DNA is TGTGCCAGCAGTGACGGATTCGGAACCCACTCGGTCTTC.

A single count supports this clone. This chain uses TRBV28 with TRBJ2-3, with 8 bases fitting TRBD2. Germline CDR1 is MDHEN and CDR2 is SYDVKM. Trimming cost V 5 bases and J 0 bases; bases outside gene matches: 4. This CDR3 is 15 amino acids long. The CDR3 here is CASSSGGRSTDTQYF. DNA for the CDR3: TGTGCCAGCAGTAGCGGGGGTCGTAGCACAGATACGCAGTATTTT.

The rearrangement uses TRBV30 and TRBJ1-5; D not resolved. This CDR3 contains 11 residues. Germline CDR1 and CDR2: GTSNPN and SVGIG (reference sequence). V was shortened by 5 bases and J by 4 bases, with 6 bases between the two germline ends. The chain's CDR3 is CAWGFNQPQHF. The DNA of the CDR3 is TGTGCCTGGGGATTTAATCAGCCCCAGCATTTT.

This clone was observed once. V is TRBV5-3 and J is TRBJ1-1, with D unclear. TRBV5-3 is labeled an ORF, and its function is uncertain. The germline V and J ends were trimmed by 2 bases and 2 bases, with 22 bases remaining between them. CDR3 length equals 18 residues. The chain's CDR3 is CARSFPPRGGRENTEAFF. The CDR3 DNA is TGTGCCAGAAGCTTCCCCCCCCGGGGAGGAAGGGAAAACACTGAAGCTTTCTTT.

Here the CDR3 reads CASSLERGETQYF. As DNA, the CDR3 is TGTGCCAGCAGCTTGGAGAGAGGGGAGACCCAGTACTTC. V is TRBV5-4 and J is TRBJ2-5, with a possible D match to TRBD2 (5 bases). Germline values: CDR1 SGHNT, CDR2 YYREEE (reference sequence). With 0 bases removed from V and 5 bases from J, the gap between germline ends came to 8 bases. This CDR3 is 13 amino acids long.

The chain uses TRBV5-6 and TRBJ2-5; D is perhaps TRBD1 (6 bases). CDR1 SGHDT and CDR2 YYEEEE come from the germline V gene. This CDR3 has 16 residues. Trimming pared 0 bases from V and 2 bases from J, leaving 14 bases between. The CDR3 sequence is CASSLDTGSSQETQYF. The CDR3 DNA is TGTGCCAGCAGCTTGGATACAGGGTCCAGTCAAGAGACCCAGTACTTC.

In its sample, this clone was seen a few times. V usage is TRBV19 and J usage is TRBJ1-5, with 10 positions matching TRBD1. The junction had 0 bases not matched to a gene; V was cut back by 3 bases and J by 1 base. Germline assignment: CDR1 LNHDA and CDR2 SQIVND (reference sequence). CDR3 length equals 15 residues. The CDR3 loop reads CASSMTGGSNQPQHF. The DNA for the CDR3 is TGTGCCAGTAGTATGACAGGGGGCAGCAATCAGCCCCAGCATTTT.

This clone was observed once. The gene calls are TRBV28 and TRBJ2-1; possibly TRBD1 or TRBD2 for D (5 bases each). Trimming took 5 bases from V and 0 from J, leaving 14 bases between them. Germline V lookup: CDR1 MDHEN, CDR2 SYDVKM. The CDR3 contains 16 residues. The CDR3 is CASSGLGTSSYNEQFF. The CDR3 region has the DNA TGTGCCAGCAGTGGACTGGGGACCAGCTCCTACAATGAGCAGTTCTTC.

A few counts support this clone. V and J are TRBV11-2 and TRBJ2-7, with D tentatively TRBD2 (5 bases). With 1 base removed from V and 2 bases from J, the gap between germline ends came to 9 bases. This CDR3 is 14 amino acids long. Germline V gene sequence: CDR1 SGHAT, CDR2 FQNNGV. The CDR3 DNA is TGTGCCAGCAGCTTAGGGTCGGGGACCTACGAGCAGTACTTC. This gives the protein CASSLGSGTYEQYF.

This chain uses TRBV20-1 with TRBJ2-2; the match to TRBD2 covers 11 bases. The V gene end was trimmed by 3 bases and the J gene end by 3 bases; junction bases not matched to a gene: 3. The CDR3 is made up of 15 amino acids. CDR1 DFQATT and CDR2 SNEGSKA come from the germline V gene (reference sequence). The CDR3 coding sequence is TGCAGTGCTAGTAGCGGGAGGGCCGACACCGGGGAGCTGTTTTTT. Protein sequence: CSASSGRADTGELFF.

The chain has TRBV12-3 or TRBV12-4 and TRBJ2-5, with D perhaps matching TRBD1 (5 bases). The V gene lost 6 bases and the J gene lost 11 bases, with 16 bases spanning the gap. CDR3 length equals 12 residues. The CDR3 region is CASSRTDSLQYF. CDR3 bases: TGTGCCAGCAGCCGCACCGACAGCCTGCAGTACTTC.

In DNA form, the CDR3 reads TGTGCCAGCAGTCACGGGACATACAATGAGCAGTTCTTC. This encodes CASSHGTYNEQFF. The chain uses TRBV12-3 or TRBV12-4 and TRBJ2-1, with a possible D match to TRBD1 (6 bases). V gave up 5 bases and J gave up 4 bases, with 9 bases separating them. The CDR3 is made up of 13 amino acids.

This rearrangement joins TRBV10-3 to TRBJ2-7, with unresolved D. V gave up 0 bases and J gave up 4 bases, with 16 bases separating them. Germline V gene sequence: CDR1 ENHRY, CDR2 SYGVKD. The CDR3 totals 16 residues. CDR3 sequence reads: CAISESSLGFGYEQYF. The DNA for the CDR3 is TGTGCCATCAGTGAGTCGAGTTTAGGTTTCGGGTACGAGCAGTACTTC.

This clone was observed a few times. V and J are TRBV5-1 and TRBJ1-4; a possible D gene is TRBD1 (6 bases). With 4 bases removed from V and 8 bases from J, the gap between germline ends came to 15 bases. CDR1 is SGHRS and CDR2 is YFSETQ in the germline V gene. The CDR3 has 14 amino acids. CDR3 sequence: CASSKDSQSEKLFF. The CDR3 DNA is TGCGCCAGCAGCAAGGACAGTCAGAGCGAAAAACTGTTTTTT.

The chain carries TRBV19 and TRBJ2-2; D is uncertain. From germline, CDR1 is LNHDA and CDR2 SQIVND (reference sequence). The CDR3 is made up of 15 amino acids. The ends were cut back, 3 bases at V and 3 bases at J, with 11 bases in the middle. CDR3 amino acids: CASSIQGRDTGELFF. CDR3 nucleotide sequence: TGTGCCAGTAGTATCCAAGGACGGGACACCGGGGAGCTGTTTTTT.

The chain is built from TRBV4-1 and TRBJ2-3, with TRBD1 as a possible D gene (6 bases). V was shortened by 9 bases and J by 0 bases, with 16 bases between the two germline ends. Germline loops: CDR1 MGHRA, CDR2 YSYEKL. The CDR3 length is 15 residues. CDR3 nucleotide sequence: TGCGCCAGTAAAGCGAACAGGGTTAGCACAGATACGCAGTATTTT. It specifies CASKANRVSTDTQYF.

V gene TRBV5-1 combines with J gene TRBJ1-1; 7 bases line up with TRBD1. CDR1 and CDR2 (germline): SGHRS, YFSETQ. Unmatched junction bases numbered 4, after V lost 4 bases and J lost 1 base. This CDR3 region has 14 residues. This CDR3 is CASSPGQKNTEAFF. Here the CDR3 DNA reads TGCGCCAGCAGCCCGGGACAGAAGAACACTGAAGCTTTCTTT.

The CDR3 DNA reads TGTGCCAGCACCGGGGACAGGGGAGGTATGAACACTGAAGCTTTCTTT. It yields the protein CASTGDRGGMNTEAFF. The chain combines TRBV28 with TRBJ1-1; 10 bases align to TRBD1. Germline lookup yields CDR1 MDHEN and CDR2 SYDVKM. The V and J ends lost 7 bases and 0 bases, in that order; junction bases with no gene match: 8. The CDR3 spans 16 residues.

The V call is TRBV19, the J call TRBJ2-3; unclear D gene. This CDR3 spans 13 amino acids. Germline-derived CDR1 and CDR2 are LNHDA and SQIVND (reference sequence). The V gene lost 2 bases and the J gene lost 5 bases, with 8 bases spanning the gap. The CDR3 protein is CASSISGKDTQYF. Here the CDR3 DNA reads TGTGCCAGTAGTATATCTGGGAAAGATACGCAGTATTTT.

This clone came up once. This rearrangement joins TRBV14 to TRBJ2-5; TRBD2 might be the D (6 bases). Trimming stripped 3 bases from V and 5 bases from J, with 19 bases between. Germline CDR1 SGHDN, CDR2 FVKESK. This CDR3 spans 16 amino acids. For the CDR3, the DNA is TGTGCCAGCAGCCACGGGACTTCGTCCAATCATGAGACCCAGTACTTC. Its protein product is CASSHGTSSNHETQYF.